This TCR beta chain was recorded in a study of control samples from healthy donors and cancer patients. TCRdb's table, derived via immunoSEQ multiplex PCR, lists solely in-frame clones and lacks some. Found here are just over 150,000 clones, 85% to 95% of them singletons; the top ten hold around 8%. Germline assignment: CDR1 MNHEY and CDR2 SMNVEV (reference sequence). The CDR3 has 15 residues. Trimming removed 0 bases at V and 1 base at J, with 9 bases between. This chain uses TRBV27 with TRBJ1-1; D remains unclear. The TCR sequence derives from a woman in her thirties or forties in good health. Input material: blood. The CDR3 sequence is CASSLSRRGNTEAFF. The CDR3 region has the DNA TGTGCCAGCAGTTTATCGAGACGGGGGAACACTGAAGCTTTCTTT.